This TCR beta chain was recorded in a study of T cells after yellow fever vaccination. TCRdb ran MiXCR on the 5' RACE reads and lists one entry per CDR3 protein. The sample yields some 320,000 distinct CDR3 sequences, around 11% seen once. In germline, CDR1 is ENHRY, CDR2 SYGVKD. Losses at the gene ends were 3 bases for V and 4 bases for J; bases not matched to a gene: 17. This CDR3 is built from 18 residues. This TCR was recovered from a man aged 18 to 29 who received the YFV17D yellow fever vaccine. The material was CD4+ T cells sorted from PBMCs, obtained 45 days after the yellow fever booster vaccination. The rearrangement uses TRBV10-3 and TRBJ1-2, with 7 bases aligning to TRBD1. This chain's CDR3 is CAISDPEDRRFTSYGYTF. CDR3 bases: TGTGCCATCAGTGACCCCGAGGACAGGCGCTTTACCTCCTATGGCTACACCTTC.